A single sample is the source of the 26 T cell receptor beta chains below, sequenced in a study of T cell responses to AZD1222 COVID-19 vaccine. Sequencing used immunoSEQ multiplex PCR; TCRdb keeps in-frame clones, though not all of them. Of fewer than 150,000 clones in the sample, less than 95% were seen once. The sample here was peripheral blood, taken on day 0 of AZD1222 vaccination. Receptors originate from an adult in good health.

The chain carries TRBV3-1 (or the pseudogene TRBV3-2) and TRBJ2-1; maybe TRBD2 (6 bases). Germline CDR1 is LGHDT and CDR2 is YNNKEL (reference sequence). V shed 1 base and J shed 5 bases, with 15 bases lying between them. The CDR3 covers 16 residues. CDR3 protein: CASSQGSGFSHNEQFF. The CDR3 DNA is TGTGCCAGCAGCCAAGGAAGCGGGTTCAGCCACAATGAGCAGTTCTTC.

This chain uses TRBV5-5 with TRBJ2-2; 7 positions agree with TRBD1. Germline V lookup: CDR1 SGHKS, CDR2 YYEKEE (reference sequence). The trim removed 1 base at V and 5 bases at J, leaving 8 bases unmatched. The CDR3 totals 16 residues. CDR3 coding DNA: TGTGCCAGCAGCTTGTTTAGGGGGCGTCGGACCGGGGAGCTGTTTTTT. The encoded protein is CASSLFRGRRTGELFF.

The chain couples TRBV6-5 to TRBJ1-4; D is perhaps TRBD1 (6 bases). This CDR3 is built from 14 residues. Germline CDR1 MNHEY, CDR2 SVGAGI. Trimming pared 6 bases from V and 1 base from J, leaving 9 bases between. The CDR3 sequence is CASRSTGTNEKLFF. DNA of the CDR3: TGTGCCAGCAGGTCGACAGGAACTAATGAAAAACTGTTTTTT.

V and J are TRBV19 and TRBJ2-2, with D maybe TRBD2 (6 bases). This CDR3 is 16 amino acids long. V lost 1 base to trimming and J lost 5 bases, with 14 bases between them. Germline CDR1 is LNHDA and CDR2 is SQIVND (reference sequence). The CDR3 region is CASSIGVLGRTGELFF. The DNA of the CDR3 is TGTGCCAGTAGTATAGGTGTTCTGGGGAGGACCGGGGAGCTGTTTTTT.

This chain joins TRBV19 and TRBJ1-2; maybe TRBD1 (5 bases). The CDR3 contains 19 residues. The V end lost 11 bases, the J end lost 7 bases, and 38 bases lay between the germline ends. Germline assignment: CDR1 LNHDA and CDR2 SQIVND (reference sequence). This CDR3 is CAVKPTAAEAGRRSVGYTF. The CDR3 region has the DNA TGTGCCGTGAAACCTACTGCCGCAGAGGCAGGGCGTCGGTCTGTTGGCTACACCTTC.

V usage is TRBV13 and J usage is TRBJ2-1, with TRBD2 as a possible D gene (5 bases). This CDR3 has 16 amino acids. The V end lost 3 bases, the J end lost 7 bases, and 19 bases lay between the germline ends. CDR1 is PRHDT, CDR2 FYEKMQ, per germline (reference sequence). CDR3 DNA: TGTGCCAGCAGCTTTCGGCCCCTCGAACGAGGGAATGAGCAGTTCTTC. Translation: CASSFRPLERGNEQFF.

The rearrangement links TRBV30 to TRBJ1-5; tentative D call: TRBD1 (6 bases). Germline V gene sequence: CDR1 GTSNPN, CDR2 SVGIG (reference sequence). Trimming removed 0 bases from V and 5 bases from J, with 11 bases in between. The CDR3 is 14 amino acids. The CDR3 sequence: CAWSVGTNYQPQHF. The CDR3 bases are TGTGCCTGGAGTGTTGGGACAAACTATCAGCCCCAGCATTTT.

This clone has a single count. At one of its ends the junction is not consistent with the germline gene, which may arise from a read error. The CDR3, as DNA: TGTGCCAGCAGCTACTTAAGCCAGAGGAACTATGGCTACACCTTC. This sequence encodes CASSYLSQRNYGYTF. The rearrangement links TRBV6-5 to TRBJ1-2; D not certain. The CDR3 contains 15 residues. CDR1 and CDR2 from the germline V gene are MNHEY and SVGAGI.

This chain uses TRBV19 with TRBJ1-2, with TRBD1 matching over 8 bases. CDR3 length: 14 amino acids. Germline trimming cut 6 bases from V and 9 bases from J; bases unmatched to any gene: 12. The V gene's germline CDR1 is LNHDA and CDR2 SQIVND (reference sequence). CDR3 bases: TGTGCCAGTAGCTCAGGGGGCGGCCTTTTTAGCTACACCTTC. Its translation: CASSSGGGLFSYTF.

The genes are TRBV5-1 and TRBJ1-4, with 9 bases matching TRBD1. The ends lost 4 bases at V and 8 bases at J; junction bases unmatched: 6. This CDR3 has 14 amino acids. Per the germline V gene, CDR1 is SGHRS and CDR2 is YFSETQ. The CDR3 reads CASSQDRGREKLFF. The DNA for the CDR3 is TGCGCCAGCAGCCAGGACAGGGGTCGGGAAAAACTGTTTTTT.

The V gene is TRBV4-2, the J gene TRBJ2-3; D not certain. This CDR3 spans 16 amino acids. CDR1 and CDR2 (germline): LGHNA, YNFKEQ. V was pared by 5 bases and J by 4 bases, with 19 bases between. The CDR3 loop reads CASSARPSPGPDTQYF. As DNA, the CDR3 is TGTGCCAGCAGCGCCCGGCCCTCCCCGGGTCCAGATACGCAGTATTTT.

This chain links TRBV7-2 with TRBJ1-1; D gene uncertain. CDR3 length: 14 amino acids. In germline, CDR1 is SGHTA, CDR2 FQGNSA. V lost 1 base, J lost 5 bases, and 11 bases lay in between. The CDR3 DNA follows: TGTGCCAGCAGCTTAGGGAGCGGGTGGACTGAAGCTTTCTTT. It codes for CASSLGSGWTEAFF.

The V call is TRBV2, the J call TRBJ2-1; 11 nucleotides line up with TRBD2. The CDR3 totals 15 residues. V dropped 2 bases and J dropped 6; count of bases not matched to a gene: 3. CDR1 is SNHLY and CDR2 is FYNNEI in the germline V gene. CDR3 loop: CASSELAGGLNEQFF. The DNA for the CDR3 is TGTGCCAGCAGTGAACTAGCGGGGGGCCTCAATGAGCAGTTCTTC.

The chain combines TRBV19 with TRBJ2-1; D assignment may be TRBD1 or TRBD2 (5 bases each). The CDR3 runs to 17 residues. The germline CDR1 and CDR2 sequences are LNHDA and SQIVND (reference sequence). V was pared by 3 bases and J by 4 bases, with 19 bases between. CDR3 in DNA: TGTGCCAGTAGTATCCCTCGGACACACCGCGGGTACAATGAGCAGTTCTTC. Translating gives CASSIPRTHRGYNEQFF.

V usage is TRBV5-1 and J usage is TRBJ2-2, with TRBD2 as a possible D gene (5 bases). The germline CDR1 and CDR2 sequences are SGHRS and YFSETQ. The CDR3 sequence is 15 residues long. Trimming cost V 2 bases and J 2 bases, with 10 bases left between them. As DNA, the CDR3 is TGCGCCAGCAGCTTCGGAGCGGATAACACCGGGGAGCTGTTTTTT. The encoded protein is CASSFGADNTGELFF.

CDR3 amino acids: CASSPRLANYNEQFF. The CDR3 coding sequence is TGTGCCAGCAGCCCTCGACTAGCGAACTACAATGAGCAGTTCTTC. The gene calls are TRBV13 and TRBJ2-1, with 8 bases lining up with TRBD2. The CDR3 covers 15 residues. Germline V gives CDR1 PRHDT, CDR2 FYEKMQ (reference sequence). The ends lost 5 bases at V and 3 bases at J; junction bases unmatched: 6.

The gene calls are TRBV6-5 and TRBJ2-7, with a possible D match to TRBD2 (5 bases). This CDR3 spans 12 amino acids. The V end lost 10 bases, the J end lost 7 bases, and 17 bases lay between the germline ends. CDR1 and CDR2 (germline): MNHEY, SVGAGI. The CDR3 here is CAILFNGGEQYF. CDR3 sequence (DNA): TGTGCCATCCTGTTTAACGGAGGTGAGCAGTACTTC.

The chain links TRBV19 to TRBJ1-1; no definite D call. V was shortened by 1 base and J by 7 bases, with 4 bases between the two germline ends. Per germline, CDR1 LNHDA and CDR2 SQIVND (reference sequence). This CDR3 comprises 11 residues. CDR3 sequence reads: CASSIVSEAFF. The CDR3 region has the DNA TGTGCCAGTAGTATAGTCAGTGAAGCTTTCTTT.

Comment on this clone: The junction and the germline gene differ at one end; a read error may be behind it. The chain employs TRBV7-7 and TRBJ2-7; 11 positions match TRBD1. Germline CDR1 and CDR2: SSHAT and FNYEAQ (reference sequence). The CDR3 is made up of 15 amino acids. For the CDR3, the DNA is TGTGCTAGCAGTTTAGGACAGGGGGCTGGCTACGAGCAGTACTTC. Translation: CASSLGQGAGYEQYF.

The V and J genes are TRBV10-3 and TRBJ2-7; a possible D gene is TRBD2 (7 bases). The CDR3 contains 14 residues. Germline CDR1 ENHRY, CDR2 SYGVKD. Trimming removed 6 bases at V and 0 bases at J, with 12 bases between. This CDR3 is CAIRKGGNSYEQYF. The CDR3 DNA sequence: TGTGCCATCAGAAAGGGGGGGAACTCCTACGAGCAGTACTTC.

V is TRBV13 and J is TRBJ1-6; D ambiguous. Per the germline V gene, CDR1 is PRHDT and CDR2 is FYEKMQ (reference sequence). The length of the CDR3 is 13 residues. V lost 5 bases and J 7 bases, leaving 9 bases between the germline ends. The CDR3 here is CASSQSQNSPLHF. The CDR3 DNA reads as TGTGCCAGCAGCCAGAGCCAGAATTCACCCCTCCACTTT.

The chain couples TRBV11-3 to TRBJ2-7, with D unresolved. The length of the CDR3 is 15 residues. Germline loops: CDR1 SGHNT, CDR2 YENEEA. Trimming cost V 0 bases and J 7 bases, with 16 bases left between them. Here the CDR3 reads CASSLDPSRLLEQYF. Written as DNA, the CDR3 is TGTGCCAGCAGCTTAGATCCGAGCAGGCTTTTGGAGCAGTACTTC.

The chain carries TRBV3-1 (or the pseudogene TRBV3-2) and TRBJ2-7; a possible D gene is TRBD2 (5 bases). The CDR3 is 15 amino acids. Germline lookup yields CDR1 LGHDT and CDR2 YNNKEL (reference sequence). V was pared by 1 base and J by 4 bases, with 14 bases between. The CDR3 bases are TGTGCCAGCAGCCAAGTTGAGCCGCCGGGGTACGAGCAGTACTTC. Encoded protein: CASSQVEPPGYEQYF.

This sequence joins TRBV7-9 and TRBJ1-1; the D is unclear. The CDR3 contains 12 residues. The germline CDR1 and CDR2 sequences are SEHNR and FQNEAQ (reference sequence). The germline V and J ends were trimmed by 2 bases and 0 bases, with 1 base remaining between them. CDR3 nucleotides: TGTGCCAGCAGCTTAATGAACACTGAAGCTTTCTTT. This encodes CASSLMNTEAFF.

The J gene is TRBJ1-1, the V gene TRBV11-2; D is uncertain. The CDR3 runs to 14 residues. Germline loops: CDR1 SGHAT, CDR2 FQNNGV. Trimming took off 4 bases at V and 11 bases at J, with 20 bases between the two ends. CDR3 bases: TGTGCCAGCAGCTCGGATCCAGGACGAACGGACGCTTTCTTT. Its translation is CASSSDPGRTDAFF.

The rearrangement links TRBV21-1 to TRBJ2-3; the DNA was not compared with TRBD2, the D call given in the table. TRBV21-1 is reported as a pseudogene. The CDR3 has 17 amino acids. The CDR3 loop reads CASSPRERGSGTDTQYF. Written as DNA, the CDR3 is TGTGCCAGCAGCCCTCGAGAAAGAGGGTCTGGCACAGATACGCAGTATTTT.